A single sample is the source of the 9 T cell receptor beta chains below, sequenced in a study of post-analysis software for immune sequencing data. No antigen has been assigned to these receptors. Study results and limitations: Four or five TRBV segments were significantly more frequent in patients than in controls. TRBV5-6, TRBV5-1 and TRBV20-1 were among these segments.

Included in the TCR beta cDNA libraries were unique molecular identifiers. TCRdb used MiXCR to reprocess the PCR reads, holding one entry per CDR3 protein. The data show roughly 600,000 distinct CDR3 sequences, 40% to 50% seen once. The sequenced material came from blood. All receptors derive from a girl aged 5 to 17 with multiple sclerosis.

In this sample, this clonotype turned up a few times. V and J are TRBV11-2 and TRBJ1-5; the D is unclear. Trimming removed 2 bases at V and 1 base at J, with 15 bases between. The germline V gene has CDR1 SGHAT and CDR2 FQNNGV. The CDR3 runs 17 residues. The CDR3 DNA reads TGTGCCAGCAGCTTAACCCCCACCGTTGCGAGCAATCAGCCCCAGCATTTT. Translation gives CASSLTPTVASNQPQHF. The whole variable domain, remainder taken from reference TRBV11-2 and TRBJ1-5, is EAGVAQSPRYKIIEKRQSVAFWCNPISGHATLYWYQQILGQGPKLLIQFQNNGVVDDSQLPKDRFSAERLKGVDSTLKIQPAKLEDSAVYLCASSLTPTVASNQPQHFGDGTRLSIL.

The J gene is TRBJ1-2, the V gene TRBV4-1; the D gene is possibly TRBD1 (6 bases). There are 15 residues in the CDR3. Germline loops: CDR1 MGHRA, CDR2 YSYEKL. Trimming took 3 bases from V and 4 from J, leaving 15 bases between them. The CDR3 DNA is TGCGCCAGCAGCCACCCCGGGACAAGGTCCTATGGCTACACCTTC. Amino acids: CASSHPGTRSYGYTF.

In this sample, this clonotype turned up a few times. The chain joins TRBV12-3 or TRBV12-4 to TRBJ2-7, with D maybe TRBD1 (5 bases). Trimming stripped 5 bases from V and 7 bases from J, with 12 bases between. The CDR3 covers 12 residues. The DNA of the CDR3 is TGTGCCAGCAGTACAGGTGGAAGGGAGCAGTACTTC. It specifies CASSTGGREQYF.

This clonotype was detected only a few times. Here the CDR3 DNA reads TGTGCCAGCAGTTTAAAGGGGAGGACAGGGGGCCACTATGGCTACACCTTC. Translating gives CASSLKGRTGGHYGYTF. The J gene is TRBJ1-2, the V gene TRBV27; 11 nucleotides line up with TRBD1. The CDR3 sequence is 17 residues long. The junction had 8 bases not matched to a gene; V was cut back by 2 bases and J by 3 bases. Germline values: CDR1 MNHEY, CDR2 SMNVEV (reference sequence).

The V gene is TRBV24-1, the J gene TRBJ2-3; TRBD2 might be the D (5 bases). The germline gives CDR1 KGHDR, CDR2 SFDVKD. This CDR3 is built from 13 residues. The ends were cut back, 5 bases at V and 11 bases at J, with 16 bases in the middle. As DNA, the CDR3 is TGTGCCACCAGTGCCGGACCAGCGGAAGGGCAGTATTTT. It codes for CATSAGPAEGQYF.

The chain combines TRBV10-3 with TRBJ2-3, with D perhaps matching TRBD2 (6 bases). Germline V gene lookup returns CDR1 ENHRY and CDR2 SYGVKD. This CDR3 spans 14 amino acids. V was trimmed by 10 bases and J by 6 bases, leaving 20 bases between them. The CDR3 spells CATSRGTEHDTQYF. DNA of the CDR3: TGTGCCACCTCACGGGGGACTGAACATGATACGCAGTATTTT.

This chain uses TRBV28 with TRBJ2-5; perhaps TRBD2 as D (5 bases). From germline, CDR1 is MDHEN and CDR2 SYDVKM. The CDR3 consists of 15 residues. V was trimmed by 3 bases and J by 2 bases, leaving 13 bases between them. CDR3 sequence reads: CASSLVGRKQETQYF. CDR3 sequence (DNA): TGTGCCAGCAGTTTGGTAGGGAGAAAACAAGAGACCCAGTACTTC.

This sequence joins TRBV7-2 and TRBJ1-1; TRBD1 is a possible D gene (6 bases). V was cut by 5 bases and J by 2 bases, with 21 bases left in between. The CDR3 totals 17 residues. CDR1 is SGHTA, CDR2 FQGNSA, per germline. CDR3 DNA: TGTGCCAGCAGCCGCGCCACTCGGGACATGATAAACACTGAAGCTTTCTTT. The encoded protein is CASSRATRDMINTEAFF. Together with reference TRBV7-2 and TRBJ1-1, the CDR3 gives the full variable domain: GAGVSQSPSNKVTEKGKDVELRCDPISGHTALYWYRQSLGQGLEFLIYFQGNSAPDKSGLPSDRFSAERTGGSVSTLTIQRTQQEDSAVYLCASSRATRDMINTEAFFGQGTRLTVV.

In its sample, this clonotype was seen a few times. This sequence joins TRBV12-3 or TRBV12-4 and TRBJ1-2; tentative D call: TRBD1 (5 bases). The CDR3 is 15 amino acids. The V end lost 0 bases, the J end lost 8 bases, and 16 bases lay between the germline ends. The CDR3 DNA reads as TGTGCCAGCAGTTTAGCCCCGGGTCTCCGGGACGGCTACACCTTC. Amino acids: CASSLAPGLRDGYTF.